This TCR beta chain was found in a study of metastatic and nonmetastatic thyroid tumors. Study details: Repertoires were compared across blood and tumor or nodule tissue from malignant and benign thyroid patients.

Source study methods: Construction of a distant-metastasis classifier for papillary thyroid cancer relied on CDR3 differences across clinicopathological groups. TCRdb used MiXCR to call clones anew from the PCR reads. These V and J calls rely on TCRdb rather than the paper's analysis. The table includes approximately 24,000 clones, around 21% detected once. Thyroid surgery took place with no prior treatment in any patient. Germline V gene data show CDR1 as LNHNV and CDR2 as YYDKDF (reference sequence). The CDR3 extends over 19 amino acids. Germline trimming cut 2 bases from V and 4 bases from J; bases unmatched to any gene: 18. Many counts were recorded for this clone. Antigen unknown. General study results and limits: Significantly greater TCR beta diversity was reportedly found in malignant thyroid tumors than in benign nodules (in blood and tumor).

Sequences were obtained from blood. The V gene is TRBV15, the J gene TRBJ2-3; TRBD1 matches at 7 bases. The clonotype originates from a male donor with papillary thyroid cancer or a benign thyroid nodule (not recorded which). Some clones in this sample may be carry-over from other donors' samples. CDR3 bases: TGTGCCACCAGCAGACATGGTCCGACAGGGATGAGGGTTTCAGATACGCAGTATTTT. As protein: CATSRHGPTGMRVSDTQYF.